These 32 T cell receptor beta chains were sequenced from one sample in a study of T cells in Graves' hyperthyroidism and ophthalmopathy. The CDR3 regions of TCR beta were amplified from RNA transcripts. First-round RT-PCR with HTBI primers amplified the TCR CDR3 region. TCRdb reanalysed the multiplex PCR reads using MiXCR and keeps one entry per CDR3 protein. Of approximately 600,000 distinct CDR3 sequences in the sample, under 15% were seen once. Sample: blood. Receptor source: a woman aged 40 to 50 with Graves' ophthalmopathy.

On this clonotype itself: A much bigger clone sits one base away, suggesting this may be a read error. The chain uses TRBV29-1 and TRBJ2-2, with D perhaps matching TRBD1 (6 bases). The CDR3 runs to 12 residues. CDR1 and CDR2 (germline): SQVTM, ANQGSEA. The CDR3 DNA sequence: TGCAGCGTTGAAAGGGGGAGAGGGGGGCTGTTTTTT. Amino acid sequence: CSVERGRGGLFF.

This clonotype was found many times. The chain links TRBV6-5 to TRBJ1-1, with 9 nucleotides matching TRBD1. Germline V gene sequence: CDR1 MNHEY, CDR2 SVGAGI. There are 15 residues in the CDR3. The V and J ends lost 0 bases and 4 bases, in that order; junction bases with no gene match: 3. CDR3 in DNA: TGTGCCAGCAGTTACTCCCCGGGACAGGGCACTGAAGCTTTCTTT. It translates to CASSYSPGQGTEAFF.

The rearrangement joins TRBV7-2 to TRBJ2-7; D unclear. Germline-derived CDR1 and CDR2 are SGHTA and FQGNSA. This CDR3 contains 12 residues. V dropped 4 bases and J dropped 3 bases, with 7 bases sitting between them. CDR3 loop: CASSSNNYEQYF. DNA for the CDR3: TGTGCCAGCAGCTCAAACAACTACGAGCAGTACTTC.

This clonotype was seen a few times. This rearrangement joins TRBV7-2 to TRBJ2-7; no firm D call. This CDR3 region has 14 residues. The germline V and J ends were trimmed by 3 bases and 6 bases, with 15 bases remaining between them. CDR1 and CDR2 from the germline V gene are SGHTA and FQGNSA. The CDR3 loop reads CASSFTQALGEQYF. CDR3 DNA sequence: TGTGCCAGCAGCTTCACTCAGGCCTTGGGCGAGCAGTACTTC.

The table lists this clonotype with many counts. The CDR3 is CASMSFYGYTF. The DNA of the CDR3 is TGTGCCAGCATGAGTTTTTATGGCTACACCTTC. This sequence joins TRBV12-3 or TRBV12-4 and TRBJ1-2; D uncertain. The CDR3 spans 11 residues. Trimming removed 7 bases at V and 5 bases at J, with 8 bases between.

The chain links TRBV6-1 to TRBJ1-5; the D gene is possibly TRBD1 (6 bases). The germline V and J ends were trimmed by 4 bases and 0 bases, with 16 bases remaining between them. This CDR3 comprises 17 residues. Germline V CDR1 and CDR2: MNHNS, SASEGT. The CDR3 nucleotides are TGTGCCAGCAGTGCCCGAACTACAGGGTTTAGCAATCAGCCCCAGCATTTT. Protein sequence: CASSARTTGFSNQPQHF.

This clonotype was picked up many times. The chain has TRBV4-1 and TRBJ2-7, with 9 bases identical to TRBD1. Germline CDR1 MGHRA, CDR2 YSYEKL. J was trimmed by 2 bases and V by 5 bases; bases with no gene match: 13. This CDR3 region has 17 residues. The CDR3 here is CASSSRGGTGNPYEQYF. CDR3 bases: TGCGCCAGCAGCTCGCGAGGGGGGACAGGGAACCCCTACGAGCAGTACTTC.

Many counts were recorded for this clonotype. The V and J genes are TRBV6-2 or TRBV6-3 and TRBJ2-5, with a possible D match to TRBD1 (5 bases). This CDR3 contains 13 residues. Germline V CDR1 and CDR2: MNHEY, SVGEGT. The V end was cut by 6 bases, the J end by 0 bases, with 8 bases between. CDR3 amino acids: CASRKGNQETQYF. CDR3 bases: TGTGCCAGCAGGAAGGGGAACCAAGAGACCCAGTACTTC.

The chain recombines TRBV30 with TRBJ1-1; TRBD1 matches 7 bases. Germline CDR1 and CDR2: GTSNPN and SVGIG (reference sequence). Germline trimming cut 5 bases from V and 2 bases from J; bases unmatched to any gene: 8. The CDR3 is 14 amino acids. CDR3 residues: CAWQGGTANTEAFF. CDR3 sequence (DNA): TGTGCCTGGCAGGGCGGGACAGCTAACACTGAAGCTTTCTTT.

This chain uses TRBV6-5 with TRBJ2-4; TRBD1 aligns across 10 bases. V was pared by 2 bases and J by 8 bases, with 9 bases of the junction left unmatched. The V gene's germline CDR1 is MNHEY and CDR2 SVGAGI. The CDR3 totals 16 residues. CDR3 region: CASSYPQGQGGYIQYF. The CDR3 DNA is TGTGCCAGCAGTTACCCCCAAGGACAGGGGGGTTACATTCAGTACTTC.

This clonotype was seen many times. The chain carries TRBV28 and TRBJ2-5, with TRBD2 matching over 8 bases. CDR3 length: 13 amino acids. Germline lookup yields CDR1 MDHEN and CDR2 SYDVKM. Germline trimming cut 7 bases from V and 3 bases from J; bases unmatched to any gene: 4. CDR3 DNA sequence: TGTGCCAGCACCCTCGGGGGGGAAGAGACCCAGTACTTC. It codes for CASTLGGEETQYF. The full variable domain, with the rest looked up from reference TRBV28 and TRBJ2-5, is DVKVTQSSRYLVKRTGEKVFLECVQDMDHENMFWYRQDPGLGLRLIYFSYDVKMKEKGDIPEGYSVSREKKERFSLILESASTNQTSMYLCASTLGGEETQYFGPGTRLLVL.

This clonotype was observed at least ten times. This chain joins TRBV9 and TRBJ2-2, with D perhaps TRBD1 or TRBD2 (6 bases each). Trimming left V 0 bases short and J 7 bases short, with 13 bases between. The germline CDR1 and CDR2 sequences are SGDLS and YYNGEE. This CDR3 comprises 15 residues. The CDR3 nucleotides are TGTGCCAGCAGCGTAGAGGGAAGGGGGGACGGGGAGCTGTTTTTT. It translates to CASSVEGRGDGELFF.

This clonotype has at least ten counts. The genes are TRBV29-1 and TRBJ2-7, with 9 bases fitting TRBD1. Trimming removed 4 bases from V and 6 bases from J; junction bases left unmatched: 1. Germline lookup yields CDR1 SQVTM and CDR2 ANQGSEA. There are 11 residues in the CDR3. The CDR3 loop reads CSVGQGGEQYF. The CDR3 region has the DNA TGCAGCGTTGGACAGGGGGGCGAGCAGTACTTC.

This clonotype was observed at least ten times. The chain joins TRBV11-2 to TRBJ2-7; D might be TRBD1 (6 bases). CDR3 length equals 16 residues. V lost 3 bases, J lost 2 bases, and 17 bases lay in between. In germline, CDR1 is SGHAT, CDR2 FQNNGV. The CDR3 loop is CASSFFTGYRAYEQYF. For the CDR3, the DNA is TGTGCCAGCAGCTTCTTTACGGGCTACAGGGCCTACGAGCAGTACTTC. Full variable domain (remainder filled in from reference TRBV11-2 and TRBJ2-7): EAGVAQSPRYKIIEKRQSVAFWCNPISGHATLYWYQQILGQGPKLLIQFQNNGVVDDSQLPKDRFSAERLKGVDSTLKIQPAKLEDSAVYLCASSFFTGYRAYEQYFGPGTRLTVT.

In its sample, this clonotype was seen many times. The chain is built from TRBV20-1 and TRBJ2-2; 7 bases map to TRBD2. CDR3 length: 15 amino acids. The V segment lost 3 bases and the J segment 7 bases; nucleotides outside the gene matches: 11. The germline CDR1 and CDR2 sequences are DFQATT and SNEGSKA (reference sequence). The CDR3 DNA sequence: TGCAGTGCTAGGGCTAGGCTAGCGGTAGACGGGGAGCTGTTTTTT. Translated: CSARARLAVDGELFF.

This clonotype was counted between two and nine times. Relative to the germline gene, one junction end is altered; a read error may explain this. This sequence joins TRBV11-2 and TRBJ1-2; 7 bases map to TRBD1. The CDR3 consists of 16 residues. CDR1 is SGHAT, CDR2 FQNNGV, per germline. The CDR3 region has the DNA TGTGCCAGCAGCCAAGACAGGGCATTAGCTAACTATGGCTGCACCTTC. It encodes CASSQDRALANYGCTF.

In its sample, this clonotype was seen many times. The rearrangement links TRBV4-3 to TRBJ1-1, with D perhaps TRBD1 (5 bases). The V end lost 3 bases, the J end lost 3 bases, and 17 bases lay between the germline ends. Germline V gives CDR1 LGHNA, CDR2 YSLEER. The CDR3 has 16 residues. CDR3 residues: CASSQDLRAGDTEAFF. The CDR3 DNA reads TGCGCCAGCAGCCAGGATCTCCGTGCGGGGGACACTGAAGCTTTCTTT.

This clonotype turned up a few times. V usage is TRBV5-1 and J usage is TRBJ2-5; TRBD1 matches 10 bases. The CDR3 contains 16 residues. Germline V gene lookup returns CDR1 SGHRS and CDR2 YFSETQ. V dropped 2 bases and J dropped 2; count of bases not matched to a gene: 6. The CDR3 reads CASSFRGQGPQETQYF. The CDR3 DNA reads as TGCGCCAGCAGCTTTAGGGGACAGGGGCCACAAGAGACCCAGTACTTC.

This clonotype has at least ten counts. The gene calls are TRBV6-5 and TRBJ1-2; D not resolved. CDR1 and CDR2 (germline): MNHEY, SVGAGI. The V gene lost 1 base and the J gene lost 7 bases, with 4 bases spanning the gap. CDR3 size: 11 residues. The CDR3 DNA follows: TGTGCCAGCAGTTACTTGGGTGGCTACACCTTC. Translated: CASSYLGGYTF.

This clonotype was recorded at least ten times. The gene calls are TRBV11-2 and TRBJ2-2; tentatively, D is TRBD2 (5 bases). CDR1 and CDR2 (germline): SGHAT, FQNNGV. V was clipped by 7 bases and J by 5 bases, with 11 bases between them. The CDR3 loop spans 13 amino acids. The CDR3 is CASIGSGTGELFF. The CDR3 DNA reads as TGTGCCAGCATTGGTTCGGGGACCGGGGAGCTGTTTTTT.

V and J are TRBV6-1 and TRBJ1-2; D perhaps matches TRBD1 (5 bases). The V gene lost 4 bases and the J gene lost 9 bases, with 15 bases spanning the gap. Looked up from germline, CDR1 is MNHNS and CDR2 is SASEGT. The CDR3 is 13 amino acids. The CDR3 DNA sequence: TGTGCCAGCAGTGCCCGACCGGGGCTCAGCTACACCTTC. Translation: CASSARPGLSYTF.

This clonotype was seen at least ten times. The final CDR3 position lacks the conserved phenylalanine or tryptophan, pointing to a likely read error. The chain carries TRBV6-1 and TRBJ1-2, with 7 bases fitting TRBD1. The germline V gene encodes CDR1 MNHNS and CDR2 SASEGT. There are 14 residues in the CDR3. The J segment lost 4 bases and the V segment lost 7 bases, leaving 9 bases of the junction unmatched. The CDR3 loop reads CASNRYRGAYGYTL. CDR3 in DNA: TGTGCCAGCAACAGATACAGGGGCGCCTATGGCTACACCCTC.

The chain combines TRBV6-1 with TRBJ2-3; 8 bases fit TRBD2. The CDR3 sequence is 14 residues long. Trimming cost V 7 bases and J 1 base; bases outside gene matches: 4. Germline V gene sequence: CDR1 MNHNS, CDR2 SASEGT. In DNA, the CDR3 is TGTGCCAGCAAGCGGGAGCGGGGCACAGATACGCAGTATTTT. This sequence encodes CASKRERGTDTQYF.

This clonotype rates as medium-sized. V is TRBV12-3 or TRBV12-4 and J is TRBJ1-1; TRBD1 is a possible D gene (5 bases). V was clipped by 6 bases and J by 1 base, with 18 bases between them. The CDR3 is 16 amino acids. CDR3 amino acids: CASSLPGWDGNTEAFF. The CDR3 nucleotides are TGTGCCAGCAGCCTGCCGGGGTGGGACGGGAACACTGAAGCTTTCTTT.

This clonotype was seen ten or more times. The chain employs TRBV5-1 and TRBJ1-1; no clear D. The CDR3 length is 15 residues. V was cut by 0 bases and J by 5 bases, with 14 bases left in between. The germline V gene encodes CDR1 SGHRS and CDR2 YFSETQ. The DNA for the CDR3 is TGCGCCAGCAGCTTGGGAGGTAATAGCCTTACTGAAGCTTTCTTT. Protein product: CASSLGGNSLTEAFF.

The chain employs TRBV28 and TRBJ2-7; 9 nucleotides match TRBD1. There are 12 residues in the CDR3. From germline, CDR1 is MDHEN and CDR2 SYDVKM. V was pared by 10 bases and J by 3 bases, with 4 bases of the junction left unmatched. CDR3 DNA: TGTGCCATTTGGGACAGGGACTACGAGCAGTACTTC. Translating it yields CAIWDRDYEQYF. Full variable domain (missing parts from reference TRBV28 and TRBJ2-7): DVKVTQSSRYLVKRTGEKVFLECVQDMDHENMFWYRQDPGLGLRLIYFSYDVKMKEKGDIPEGYSVSREKKERFSLILESASTNQTSMYLCAIWDRDYEQYFGPGTRLTVT.

This clonotype was seen at least ten times. The chain has TRBV4-1 and TRBJ1-1, with a weak D call TRBD1 (5 bases). The CDR3 consists of 15 residues. Germline V gene lookup returns CDR1 MGHRA and CDR2 YSYEKL. The V gene lost 2 bases and the J gene lost 4 bases, with 14 bases spanning the gap. The CDR3 region is CASSQTGDLGTEAFF. The CDR3 DNA sequence: TGCGCCAGCAGCCAAACGGGGGACCTGGGCACTGAAGCTTTCTTT.

This rearrangement joins TRBV27 to TRBJ2-2; D is undetermined. The CDR3 is 14 residues long. V was pared by 2 bases and J by 5 bases, with 9 bases between. In germline, CDR1 is MNHEY, CDR2 SMNVEV (reference sequence). Written as DNA, the CDR3 is TGTGCCAGCAGTTTACGCCATTCGACCGGGGAGCTGTTTTTT. Amino acids: CASSLRHSTGELFF.

V usage is TRBV6-1 and J usage is TRBJ2-2; 12 bases fit TRBD2. V shed 6 bases, J shed 12 bases, and the junction held 11 bases outside the gene matches. The germline V gene encodes CDR1 MNHNS and CDR2 SASEGT. The CDR3 runs to 15 residues. CDR3 DNA sequence: TGTGCCAGCAGCCCGACTAGCGGGGGCCGGGGAAAGCTGTTTTTT. The encoded protein is CASSPTSGGRGKLFF.

This clonotype was recorded many times. The junction does not match germline at one end; this may be a read error. The rearrangement links TRBV28 to TRBJ2-7; D is uncertain. This CDR3 has 12 amino acids. The germline CDR1 and CDR2 sequences are MDHEN and SYDVKM. The DNA for the CDR3 is TGTGCCAGCAGTTTATACGGAAGCGAGCAGTGCTTC. Protein: CASSLYGSEQCF. Full variable domain (remainder filled in from reference TRBV28 and TRBJ2-7): DVKVTQSSRYLVKRTGEKVFLECVQDMDHENMFWYRQDPGLGLRLIYFSYDVKMKEKGDIPEGYSVSREKKERFSLILESASTNQTSMYLCASSLYGSEQCFGPGTRLTVT.

This clonotype was recorded at least ten times. The chain has TRBV5-6 and TRBJ2-7, with D possibly matching TRBD1 (5 bases). From germline, CDR1 is SGHDT and CDR2 YYEEEE. The CDR3 extends over 14 amino acids. V was trimmed by 3 bases and J by 3 bases, leaving 13 bases between them. In DNA form, the CDR3 reads TGTGCCAGCAGCTCGGACACTCTGAACTACGAGCAGTACTTC. The encoded protein is CASSSDTLNYEQYF.

This clonotype was seen repeatedly, ten times or more. The chain employs TRBV9 and TRBJ1-5, with D tentatively TRBD1 (6 bases). The germline V gene has CDR1 SGDLS and CDR2 YYNGEE. V was shortened by 0 bases and J by 4 bases, with 11 bases between the two germline ends. The CDR3 length is 15 residues. CDR3 protein: CASSVGTAWNQPQHF. In DNA, the CDR3 is TGTGCCAGCAGCGTAGGGACAGCCTGGAATCAGCCCCAGCATTTT.